This entry concerns a single T cell receptor beta chain. What it binds is not known. TCRdb keeps only in-frame clones here, not all; method: immunoSEQ multiplex PCR. The sample has roughly 78,000 clones; over 80% are singletons. As to time point: blood 2 weeks post-SBRT. Specified treatment: 15 Gy SBRT to primary tumor, nephrectomy 4 weeks later. After SBRT, blood was collected at 2 and 4 weeks, plus baseline. This sample was taken from a study of radiation and T cells in renal cell carcinoma. Study-wide results and limits: Baseline intratumoral clonotype presence is unknown without pretreatment biopsies. Top tumor clonotypes rose in blood 2 weeks post-radiation, then contracted.

Trimming at V came to 6 bases and at J to 8 bases, leaving 9 bases not matched to a gene. The CDR3 spans 14 residues. Germline lookup yields CDR1 SGHTA and CDR2 FQGNSA. The TCR comes from a man aged 55 to 70 with renal cell carcinoma. V is TRBV7-2 and J is TRBJ2-4, with TRBD1 identical over 8 bases. The sample was blood, taken from a patient whose treatment included radiotherapy and nephrectomy. The DNA for the CDR3 is TGTGCCAGCAGGTGGACAGGGAATGGGGACATTCAGTACTTC. It is translated as CASRWTGNGDIQYF.